One and the same sample provided the 11 T cell receptor beta chains below, sequenced in a study of blood T cell repertoires in COVID-19. Here immunoSEQ multiplex PCR was the method, and the copy in TCRdb shows in-frame clones only, minus some. The sample holds about 150,000 clones, roughly 78% seen once. Sequencing was carried out using PBMCs or T cells enriched from blood (not recorded which). The source of these receptors is a woman aged 45-60 years who had recovered from COVID-19.

The J gene is TRBJ1-2, the V gene TRBV29-1, with TRBD1 identical over 9 bases. CDR3 length: 11 residues. Trimming at V came to 7 bases and at J to 6 bases, leaving 3 bases not matched to a gene. The V gene's germline CDR1 is SQVTM and CDR2 ANQGSEA. This chain's CDR3 is CSARQGDGYTF. CDR3 bases: TGCAGCGCTCGACAGGGGGATGGCTACACCTTC.

This clone was counted between two and nine times. V is TRBV10-3 and J is TRBJ1-5; possibly TRBD1 for D (5 bases). Trimming removed 11 bases at V and 3 bases at J, with 14 bases between. The CDR3 covers 13 residues. CDR1 ENHRY and CDR2 SYGVKD come from the germline V gene. In DNA, the CDR3 is TGTGCCGCACAGGCCACTTCCAATCAGCCCCAGCATTTT. Translation gives CAAQATSNQPQHF.

J is TRBJ1-2 and V is TRBV9; TRBD1 agrees at 7 bases. V gave up 0 bases and J gave up 4 bases; unmatched junction bases: 6. Germline V gives CDR1 SGDLS, CDR2 YYNGEE. The CDR3 is 15 amino acids. CDR3 nucleotide sequence: TGTGCCAGCAGCGTAGGCGTGACAGGGTTCTATGGCTACACCTTC. This translates into CASSVGVTGFYGYTF.

The chain uses TRBV29-1 and TRBJ1-1, with 10 bases matching TRBD1. CDR1 SQVTM and CDR2 ANQGSEA come from the germline V gene. V lost 3 bases to trimming and J lost 1 base; unmatched junction nucleotides: 5. The CDR3 has 15 amino acids. CDR3 loop: CSVDRQGASNTEAFF. The CDR3 nucleotides are TGCAGCGTTGACCGACAGGGGGCGTCGAACACTGAAGCTTTCTTT.

The chain uses TRBV27 and TRBJ2-3; perhaps TRBD1 as D (6 bases). CDR1 is MNHEY and CDR2 is SMNVEV in the germline V gene (reference sequence). Trimming stripped 10 bases from V and 2 bases from J, with 16 bases between. The CDR3 spans 14 residues. The CDR3: CATAGQPVTDTQYF. The DNA for the CDR3 is TGTGCCACCGCCGGACAGCCTGTCACAGATACGCAGTATTTT.

The V gene is TRBV11-1, the J gene TRBJ2-7, with a tentative D call TRBD2 (5 bases). Trimming shortened V by 5 bases and J by 7 bases, and 15 bases separated the two germline ends. The CDR3 totals 13 residues. Germline CDR1 SGHAT, CDR2 FQDESV (reference sequence). The DNA for the CDR3 is TGTGCCAGCAGCCTATCTACTAGAGGAGAGCAGTACGTC. This sequence encodes CASSLSTRGEQYV.

The chain uses TRBV15 and TRBJ1-6; 8 nucleotides match TRBD1. CDR1 is LNHNV and CDR2 is YYDKDF in the germline V gene (reference sequence). The CDR3 spans 15 residues. V gave up 5 bases and J gave up 8 bases; unmatched junction bases: 8. The chain's CDR3 is CATSFRTGSDSPLHF. The CDR3, as DNA: TGTGCCACCAGCTTCCGGACAGGGAGTGATTCACCCCTCCACTTT.

Written as DNA, the CDR3 is TGTGCCAGCACAACGGCGGGCGAAGCCAAAAACATTCAGTACTTC. The encoded protein is CASTTAGEAKNIQYF. This chain links TRBV27 with TRBJ2-4, with a possible D match to TRBD2 (5 bases). The CDR3 covers 15 residues. The germline gives CDR1 MNHEY, CDR2 SMNVEV (reference sequence). Trimming pared 7 bases from V and 0 bases from J, leaving 13 bases between.

There are a few counts of this clone. This chain joins TRBV13 and TRBJ2-3; TRBD2 matches at 7 bases. Germline V gives CDR1 PRHDT, CDR2 FYEKMQ (reference sequence). V gave up 5 bases and J gave up 1 base; unmatched junction bases: 9. The length of the CDR3 is 16 residues. Here the CDR3 reads CASSPELSGGTDTQYF. The CDR3 DNA follows: TGTGCCAGCAGCCCCGAACTAAGCGGGGGCACAGATACGCAGTATTTT.

This clone has only a few counts. The chain recombines TRBV6-5 with TRBJ2-2; D might be TRBD1 (6 bases). Germline assignment: CDR1 MNHEY and CDR2 SVGAGI. The CDR3 runs to 14 residues. V lost 6 bases and J lost 5, with 13 bases in between. The CDR3 sequence is CASRGQWDTGELFF. The CDR3 nucleotides are TGTGCCAGCAGAGGACAGTGGGATACCGGGGAGCTGTTTTTT.

V and J are TRBV11-2 and TRBJ1-5; D gene ambiguous. CDR3 size: 13 residues. Germline CDR1 is SGHAT and CDR2 is FQNNGV. Between the trimmed V and J ends, which lost 2 bases and 5 bases, there was a span of 7 bases. CDR3 region: CASSLSGDQPQHF. The CDR3, as DNA: TGTGCCAGCAGCTTATCGGGTGATCAGCCCCAGCATTTT.